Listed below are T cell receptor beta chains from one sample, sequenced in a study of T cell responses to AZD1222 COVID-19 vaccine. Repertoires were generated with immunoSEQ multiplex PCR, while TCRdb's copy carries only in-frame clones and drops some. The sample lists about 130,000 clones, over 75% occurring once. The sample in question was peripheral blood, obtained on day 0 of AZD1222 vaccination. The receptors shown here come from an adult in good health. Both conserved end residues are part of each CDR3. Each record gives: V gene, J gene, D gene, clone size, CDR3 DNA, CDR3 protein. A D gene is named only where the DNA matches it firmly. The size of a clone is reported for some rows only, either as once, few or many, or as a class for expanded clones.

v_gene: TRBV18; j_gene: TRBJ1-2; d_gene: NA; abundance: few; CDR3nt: TGTGCCAGCTCACCACCTGTAATTAACTATGGCTACACCTTC; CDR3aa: CASSPPVINYGYTF
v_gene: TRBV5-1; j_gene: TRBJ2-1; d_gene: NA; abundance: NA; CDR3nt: TGCGCCAGCAGCTTAGGAGGGGCGAATGAGCAGTTCTTC; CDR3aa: CASSLGGANEQFF
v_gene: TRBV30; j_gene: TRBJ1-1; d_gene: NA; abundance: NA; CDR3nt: TGTGGGCTGGATCGGGAGTCAACCCAAGCTTTCTTT; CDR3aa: CGLDRESTQAFF
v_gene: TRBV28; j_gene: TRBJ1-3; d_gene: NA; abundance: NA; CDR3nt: TGTGCCAGCAGTCAAAGCGGCCCTGGAAACACCATATATTTT; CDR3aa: CASSQSGPGNTIYF
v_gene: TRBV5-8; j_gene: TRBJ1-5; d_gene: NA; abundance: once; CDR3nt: TGTGCCAGCAGCCCCCGGGCAGAGGTTAGGAGCAATCAGCCCCAGCATTTT; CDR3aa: CASSPRAEVRSNQPQHF
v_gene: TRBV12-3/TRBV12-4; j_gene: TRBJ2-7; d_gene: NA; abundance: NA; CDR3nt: TGTGCCAGCAGCCTGCCGCTTCAGGGCGAGCAGTACTTC; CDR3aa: CASSLPLQGEQYF
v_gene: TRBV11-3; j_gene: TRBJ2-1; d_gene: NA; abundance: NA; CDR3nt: TGTGCCAGCAGCTCGGCCGGCCAAGTCAATGAGCAGTTCTTC; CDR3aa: CASSSAGQVNEQFF
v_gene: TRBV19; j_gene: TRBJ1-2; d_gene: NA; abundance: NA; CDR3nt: TGTGCCAGTAGTATAGGTGGAGGCACCAGCGGCTACACCTTC; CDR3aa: CASSIGGGTSGYTF
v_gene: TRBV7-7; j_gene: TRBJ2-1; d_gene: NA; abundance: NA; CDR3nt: TGTGCTAGCAGCCCCCAGTCAGGGGCCTACAATGAGCAGTTCTTC; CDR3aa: CASSPQSGAYNEQFF
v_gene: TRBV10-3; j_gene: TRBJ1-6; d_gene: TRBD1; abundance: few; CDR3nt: TGTGCCATCAGTGGACAGGGCTATAATTCACCCCTCCACTTT; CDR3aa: CAISGQGYNSPLHF
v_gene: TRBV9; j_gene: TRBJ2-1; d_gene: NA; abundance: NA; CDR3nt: TGTGCCAGCACGGAGACTCCGGAGAATGAGCAGTTCTTC; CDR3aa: CASTETPENEQFF
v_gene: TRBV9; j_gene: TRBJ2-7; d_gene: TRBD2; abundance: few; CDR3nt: TGTGCCAGCAGCTCCGGGGGGGTTCTCTACGAGCAGTACTTC; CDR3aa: CASSSGGVLYEQYF
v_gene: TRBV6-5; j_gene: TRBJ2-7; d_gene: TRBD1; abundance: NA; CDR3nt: TGTGCCAGCAGTCCTGCCGGGACAGCCTCCTACGAGCAGTACTTC; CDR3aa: CASSPAGTASYEQYF
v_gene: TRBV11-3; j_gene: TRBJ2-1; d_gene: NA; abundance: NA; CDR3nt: TGTGCCAGCAGCTTAGGAGTGGACAATGAGCAGTTCTTC; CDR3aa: CASSLGVDNEQFF
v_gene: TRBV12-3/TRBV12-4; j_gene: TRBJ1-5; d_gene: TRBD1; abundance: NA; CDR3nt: TGTGCCAGCAGTCCAGGGGGCGATCAGCCCCAGCATTTT; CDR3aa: CASSPGGDQPQHF
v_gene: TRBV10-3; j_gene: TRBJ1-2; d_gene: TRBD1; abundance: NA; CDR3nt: TGTGCCATCAGAGCCTCGACAGGGGATAACTATGGCTACACCTTC; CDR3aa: CAIRASTGDNYGYTF
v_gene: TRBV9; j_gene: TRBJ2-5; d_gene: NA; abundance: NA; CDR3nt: TGTGCCAGCAGCGCGGGACCCGTGAGTCGGAGTCAAGAGACCCAGTACTTC; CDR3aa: CASSAGPVSRSQETQYF
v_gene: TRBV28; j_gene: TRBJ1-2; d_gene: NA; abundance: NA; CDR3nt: TGTGCCAGCACCTTTGGCAGGACCTATGGCTACACCTTC; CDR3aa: CASTFGRTYGYTF
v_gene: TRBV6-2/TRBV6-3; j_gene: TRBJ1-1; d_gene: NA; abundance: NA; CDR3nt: TGTGCCAGCAGTTATAACACGGGTACTGAAGCTTTCTTT; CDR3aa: CASSYNTGTEAFF
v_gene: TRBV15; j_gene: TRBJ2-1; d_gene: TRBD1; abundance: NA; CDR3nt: TGTGCCACCAGCACTCCAGGGGGCTTTTTCCATGAGCAGTTCTTC; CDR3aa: CATSTPGGFFHEQFF
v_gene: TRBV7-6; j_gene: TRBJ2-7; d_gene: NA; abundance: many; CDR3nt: TGTGCCAGCAGCTTAACTGGGGGCTACGAGCAGTACTTC; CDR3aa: CASSLTGGYEQYF
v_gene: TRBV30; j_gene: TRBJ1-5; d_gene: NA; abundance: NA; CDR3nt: TGTGCCTGGAGTGTAGGTAGCGGCGATAATCAGCCCCAGCATTTT; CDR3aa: CAWSVGSGDNQPQHF
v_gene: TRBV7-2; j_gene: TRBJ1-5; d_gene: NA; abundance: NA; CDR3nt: TGTGCCAGCAGCTTAGTATCCGGGGGCGATCAGCCCCAGCATTTT; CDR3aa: CASSLVSGGDQPQHF
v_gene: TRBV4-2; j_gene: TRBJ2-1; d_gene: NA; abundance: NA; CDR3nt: TGTGCCAGCAGCCAAGAAGGGCAGAACTCCTACAATGAGCAGTTCTTC; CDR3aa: CASSQEGQNSYNEQFF
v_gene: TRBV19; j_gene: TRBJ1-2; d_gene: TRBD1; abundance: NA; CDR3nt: TGTGCCAGTAGTATAGTCCAGGACAGGGGCTATGGCTACACCTTC; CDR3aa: CASSIVQDRGYGYTF
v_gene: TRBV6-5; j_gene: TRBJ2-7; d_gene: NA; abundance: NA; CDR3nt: TGTGCCACCCATACAGGGATCGAGCAGTACTTC; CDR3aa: CATHTGIEQYF
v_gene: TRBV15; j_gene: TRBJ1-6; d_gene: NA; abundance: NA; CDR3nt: TGTGCCACCAGGGACACCTATAATTCACCCCTCCACTTT; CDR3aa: CATRDTYNSPLHF
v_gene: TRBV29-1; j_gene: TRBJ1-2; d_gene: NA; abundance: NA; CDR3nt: TGCAGCGACGCTCGCGGGGATAACTATGGCTACACCTTC; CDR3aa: CSDARGDNYGYTF
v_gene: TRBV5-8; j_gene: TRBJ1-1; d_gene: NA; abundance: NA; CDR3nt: TGTGCCAGCTGTAACCGGGGAGGGGGGCCGTTTACTGAAGCTTTCTTT; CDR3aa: CASCNRGGGPFTEAFF
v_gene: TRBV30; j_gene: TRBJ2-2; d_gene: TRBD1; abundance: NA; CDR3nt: TGTGCCCAAGGACAGGGTGTTGCCGGGGAGCTGTTTTTT; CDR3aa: CAQGQGVAGELFF
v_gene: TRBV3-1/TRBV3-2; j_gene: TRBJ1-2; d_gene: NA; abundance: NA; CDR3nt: TGTGCCAGCAGCCAAGATCTCAGCAGCCTGCCCTATGGCTACACCTTC; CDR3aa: CASSQDLSSLPYGYTF
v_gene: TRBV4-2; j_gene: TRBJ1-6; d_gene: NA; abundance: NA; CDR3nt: TGTGCCAGAGCCCAGGGTGGCAATTCACCCCTCCACTTT; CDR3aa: CARAQGGNSPLHF
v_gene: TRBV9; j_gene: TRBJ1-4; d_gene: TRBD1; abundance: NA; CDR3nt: TGTGCCAGCAGCCCCAGCGGGGGACAGGGGCTAAATGAAAAACTGTTTTTT; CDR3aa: CASSPSGGQGLNEKLFF
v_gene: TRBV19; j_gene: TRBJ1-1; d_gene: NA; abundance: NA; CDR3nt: TGTGCCAGTAGTAGGGCCGGAGGGAAGTCTAGTCGGAACACTGAAGCTTTCTTT; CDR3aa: CASSRAGGKSSRNTEAFF
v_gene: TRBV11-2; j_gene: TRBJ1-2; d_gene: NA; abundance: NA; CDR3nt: TGTGCCAGCAGCTTTCGGGGGACCTATGGCTACACCTTC; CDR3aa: CASSFRGTYGYTF
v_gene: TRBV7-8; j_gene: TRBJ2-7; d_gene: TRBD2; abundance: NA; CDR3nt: TGTGCCAGCAGCTTGGGACTAGCGGGTCTCAGCTCCTACGAGCAGTACTTC; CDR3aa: CASSLGLAGLSSYEQYF
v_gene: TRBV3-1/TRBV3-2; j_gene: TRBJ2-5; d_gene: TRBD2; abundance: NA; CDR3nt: TGTGCCAGCAGCCAAGATGGAGGAGCGGGGGGGCCGAGAGAGACCCAGTACTTC; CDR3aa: CASSQDGGAGGPRETQYF
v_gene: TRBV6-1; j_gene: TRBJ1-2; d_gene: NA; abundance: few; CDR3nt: TGTGCCAGCAGTGAATGGGGGGCGCGGAACTATGGCTACACCTTC; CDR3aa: CASSEWGARNYGYTF
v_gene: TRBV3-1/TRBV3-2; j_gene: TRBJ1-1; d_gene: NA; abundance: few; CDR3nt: TGTGCCAGCAGCCAATCGTCGGGGATGGCTGAAGCTTTCTTT; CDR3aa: CASSQSSGMAEAFF
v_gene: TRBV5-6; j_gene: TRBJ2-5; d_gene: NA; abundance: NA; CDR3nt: TGTGCCAGCAGCACAAGATACGAAGAGACCCAGTACTTC; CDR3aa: CASSTRYEETQYF
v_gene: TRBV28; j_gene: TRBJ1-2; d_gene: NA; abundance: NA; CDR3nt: TGTGCCAGCAGTTTATGGGCGTATGGCTACACCTTC; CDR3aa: CASSLWAYGYTF
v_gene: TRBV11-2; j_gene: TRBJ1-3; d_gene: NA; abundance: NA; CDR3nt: TGTGCCAGCAGCTTATACGGAAACACCATATATTTT; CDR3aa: CASSLYGNTIYF
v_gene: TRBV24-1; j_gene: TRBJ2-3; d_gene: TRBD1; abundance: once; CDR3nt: TGTGCCTCTGCCCGGGACAGACACACAGATACGCAGTATTTT; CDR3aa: CASARDRHTDTQYF
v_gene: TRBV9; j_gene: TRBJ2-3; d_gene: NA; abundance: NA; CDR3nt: TGTGCCAGCAGCGTAGCGACAGTGACACACCGTACAGATACGCAGTATTTT; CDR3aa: CASSVATVTHRTDTQYF
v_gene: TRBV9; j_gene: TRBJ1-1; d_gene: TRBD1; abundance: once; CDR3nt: TGTGCCAGCGCCGCGCCGGGGCAGGGGGTGATTCGCGACACTGAAGCTTTCTTT; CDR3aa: CASAAPGQGVIRDTEAFF
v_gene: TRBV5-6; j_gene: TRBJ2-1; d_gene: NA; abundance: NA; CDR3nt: TGTGCCAGCAGCTTGGGTGGGGGGAGCTCCTACAATGAGCAGTTCTTC; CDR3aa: CASSLGGGSSYNEQFF
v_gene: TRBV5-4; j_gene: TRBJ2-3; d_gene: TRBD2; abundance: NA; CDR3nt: TGTGCCAGCAGCTTGCTGGTAGCGGGGGGCACAGATACGCAGTATTTT; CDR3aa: CASSLLVAGGTDTQYF
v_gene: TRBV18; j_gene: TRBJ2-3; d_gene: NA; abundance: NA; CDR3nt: TGTGCCAGCTCAAGGGACATCACAGATACGCAGTATTTT; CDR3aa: CASSRDITDTQYF
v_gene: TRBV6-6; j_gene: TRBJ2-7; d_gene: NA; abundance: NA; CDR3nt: TGTGCCAGCAGCTGGACTGCCGGCTACGAGCAGTACTTC; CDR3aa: CASSWTAGYEQYF